One and the same sample provided the 21 T cell receptor beta chains below, sequenced in a study of T cells after yellow fever vaccination. TCRdb reanalysed the 5' RACE reads using MiXCR and keeps one entry per CDR3 protein. The sample yields more than 300,000 distinct CDR3 sequences, around 11% seen once. This specimen was CD4+ T cells sorted from PBMCs, taken 45 days after the yellow fever booster vaccination. The receptors derive from a man in his late teens or twenties who received the YFV17D yellow fever vaccine.

This clonotype was counted a few times. This rearrangement joins TRBV3-1 to TRBJ1-5; D is uncertain. V lost 0 bases and J 5 bases, leaving 2 bases between the germline ends. The CDR3 length is 12 residues. The V gene's germline CDR1 is LGHDT and CDR2 YNNKEL (reference sequence). The CDR3 bases are TGTGCCAGCAGCCAAGAGGATCAGCCCCAGCATTTT. The encoded protein is CASSQEDQPQHF. Drawing the rest from reference TRBV3-1 and TRBJ1-5, the complete variable domain is DTAVSQTPKYLVTQMGNDKSIKCEQNLGHDTMYWYKQDSKKFLKIMFSYNNKELIINETVPNRFSPKSPDKAHLNLHINSLELGDSAVYFCASSQEDQPQHFGDGTRLSIL.

The chain employs TRBV27 and TRBJ2-7, with a possible D match to TRBD1 (5 bases). The V gene lost 5 bases and the J gene lost 12 bases, with 8 bases spanning the gap. Germline V gene sequence: CDR1 MNHEY, CDR2 SMNVEV (reference sequence). The CDR3 length is 9 residues. The CDR3 nucleotides read TGTGCCAGCAGTCATACAGGGTACGTC. This translates into CASSHTGYV.

This clonotype turned up a few times. The rearrangement joins TRBV28 to TRBJ2-4; D perhaps matches TRBD1 (5 bases). Germline V gene sequence: CDR1 MDHEN, CDR2 SYDVKM. V was shortened by 8 bases and J by 9 bases, with 8 bases between the two germline ends. CDR3 length equals 10 residues. For the CDR3, the DNA is TGTGCCAGCGCAGGGCCCATTCAGTACTTC. This gives the protein CASAGPIQYF.

V gene TRBV12-3 or TRBV12-4 combines with J gene TRBJ1-4; no clear D gene. The CDR3 contains 14 residues. The germline V and J ends were trimmed by 2 bases and 7 bases, with 11 bases remaining between them. The CDR3 spells CASSLSRVSEKLFF. Written as DNA, the CDR3 is TGTGCCAGCAGTTTATCTAGGGTATCTGAAAAACTGTTTTTT.

This clonotype was picked up a small number of times. The chain links TRBV5-6 to TRBJ1-2; TRBD1 agrees at 8 bases. This CDR3 is built from 12 residues. J lost 4 bases, V lost 5 bases, and 1 base had no gene match. Per germline, CDR1 SGHDT and CDR2 YYEEEE. The CDR3 coding sequence is TGTGCCAGCAGGACAGGGGCCTATGGCTACACCTTC. Translating gives CASRTGAYGYTF.

This clonotype occurred a few times. The chain couples TRBV27 to TRBJ2-4, with 9 bases fitting TRBD2. Per germline, CDR1 MNHEY and CDR2 SMNVEV (reference sequence). With V trimmed by 2 bases and J by 8 bases, 16 bases remained unmatched. The CDR3 spans 18 residues. The CDR3 DNA follows: TGTGCCAGCAGTTTACGAATCGGGCGGGGGGGTCTTGTCGACATTCAGTACTTC. Residues: CASSLRIGRGGLVDIQYF.

This clonotype has a handful of counts. The chain recombines TRBV6-5 with TRBJ1-6; weak D call: TRBD1 (5 bases). Between the trimmed V and J ends, which lost 2 bases and 9 bases, there was a span of 17 bases. CDR1 MNHEY and CDR2 SVGAGI come from the germline V gene. The CDR3 totals 16 residues. CDR3 loop: CASSYGATTGVSPLHF. The CDR3 coding sequence is TGTGCCAGCAGTTACGGGGCGACAACAGGCGTTTCACCCCTCCACTTT.

In this sample, this clonotype turned up a few times. The J gene is TRBJ1-3, the V gene TRBV7-9; D is perhaps TRBD1 (6 bases). CDR1 is SEHNR, CDR2 FQNEAQ, per germline (reference sequence). V lost 4 bases and J 4 bases, leaving 14 bases between the germline ends. The CDR3 consists of 15 residues. The CDR3 DNA follows: TGTGCCAGCAGCTCCCCCCAGGGGCTAGGAAACACCATATATTTT. Translating it yields CASSSPQGLGNTIYF. Combining the CDR3 with reference TRBV7-9 and TRBJ1-3 gives the whole variable domain DTGVSQNPRHKITKRGQNVTFRCDPISEHNRLYWYRQTLGQGPEFLTYFQNEAQLEKSRLLSDRFSAERPKGSFSTLEIQRTEQGDSAMYLCASSSPQGLGNTIYFGEGSWLTVV.

At least ten counts were recorded for this clonotype. The V and J genes are TRBV20-1 and TRBJ1-4, with no clear D. Germline V gene data show CDR1 as DFQATT and CDR2 as SNEGSKA (reference sequence). CDR3 length: 14 residues. Trimming removed 1 base from V and 6 bases from J, with 12 bases in between. The CDR3 region is CSARVPGMDEKLFF. CDR3 nucleotides: TGCAGTGCTAGAGTGCCGGGGATGGATGAAAAACTGTTTTTT.

This clonotype has at least ten counts. The chain carries TRBV18 and TRBJ2-5; no definite D call. The CDR3 has 13 residues. CDR1 and CDR2 from the germline V gene are KGHSH and LQKENI. Between the trimmed V and J ends, which lost 3 bases and 3 bases, there was a span of 8 bases. The CDR3 bases are TGTGCCAGCTCACCCCGGGTCGAAGAGACCCAGTACTTC. It encodes CASSPRVEETQYF.

V usage is TRBV6-6 and J usage is TRBJ2-1, with 8 bases fitting TRBD1. The CDR3 totals 16 residues. Germline V gives CDR1 MNHNY, CDR2 SVGAGI (reference sequence). V lost 10 bases to trimming and J lost 8 bases; unmatched junction nucleotides: 19. In nucleotides, the CDR3 is TGTGCCATCGACCCAGGGTCAGGACAGGGTTTTGATGAGCAGTTCTTC. It yields the protein CAIDPGSGQGFDEQFF.

This clonotype appeared a few times. V usage is TRBV12-3 or TRBV12-4 and J usage is TRBJ1-5; 10 nucleotides line up with TRBD1. The CDR3 has 15 residues. The ends lost 5 bases at V and 6 bases at J; junction bases unmatched: 7. Written as DNA, the CDR3 is TGTGCCAGCAGTCCCGCCGACAGGGGGCTTCAGCCCCAGCATTTT. Protein: CASSPADRGLQPQHF.

This chain uses TRBV6-5 with TRBJ1-3; no clear D gene. Germline V CDR1 and CDR2: MNHEY, SVGAGI. The CDR3 extends over 13 amino acids. Trimming shortened V by 5 bases and J by 3 bases, and 8 bases separated the two germline ends. Written as DNA, the CDR3 is TGTGCCAGCAGTACATCGGGTGGAAACACCATATATTTT. Its protein product is CASSTSGGNTIYF.

The V gene is TRBV7-9, the J gene TRBJ2-2; D call uncertain. V lost 1 base, J lost 7 bases, and 1 base lay in between. The length of the CDR3 is 11 residues. CDR1 is SEHNR, CDR2 FQNEAQ, per germline (reference sequence). The CDR3, as DNA: TGTGCCAGCAGCTTAGTCGGGGAGCTGTTTTTT. As protein: CASSLVGELFF.

This clonotype has more than one count but fewer than ten. This sequence joins TRBV12-3 or TRBV12-4 and TRBJ1-2; D gene ambiguous. V was clipped by 1 base and J by 8 bases, with 14 bases between them. The CDR3 loop spans 14 amino acids. This CDR3 reads CASSLEGIIGGYTF. DNA of the CDR3: TGTGCCAGCAGTTTAGAAGGGATCATCGGGGGCTACACCTTC.

The sample holds many counts of this clonotype. This chain uses TRBV5-1 with TRBJ2-3; D is undetermined. V lost 4 bases and J lost 6, with 18 bases in between. This CDR3 spans 15 amino acids. The germline V gene has CDR1 SGHRS and CDR2 YFSETQ. The CDR3 DNA is TGCGCCAGCAGCCCGGAGCCGCCGAGTGCGGATACGCAGTATTTT. Protein sequence: CASSPEPPSADTQYF.

The chain recombines TRBV4-3 with TRBJ1-1; D is ambiguous. The CDR3 has 15 amino acids. Trimming cost V 3 bases and J 6 bases, with 17 bases left between them. Germline CDR1 and CDR2: LGHNA and YSLEER. The CDR3 sequence: CASSQAYSTVAEAFF. For the CDR3, the DNA is TGCGCCAGCAGCCAGGCTTACTCTACAGTCGCTGAAGCTTTCTTT.

This rearrangement joins TRBV11-2 to TRBJ2-7; D remains ambiguous. Germline V gene data show CDR1 as SGHAT and CDR2 as FQNNGV. The germline V and J ends were trimmed by 3 bases and 0 bases, with 6 bases remaining between them. The CDR3 runs 13 residues. CDR3 coding DNA: TGTGCCAGCAGCTTCCGGACCTCCTACGAGCAGTACGTC. The encoded protein is CASSFRTSYEQYV.

This clonotype has a count of ten or more. The V call is TRBV5-4, the J call TRBJ2-5; no definite D call. CDR1 SGHNT and CDR2 YYREEE come from the germline V gene (reference sequence). The length of the CDR3 is 15 residues. Between the trimmed V and J ends, which lost 1 base and 2 bases, there was a span of 12 bases. CDR3 DNA: TGTGCCAGCAGCTTGCCGTCGGGTCCTCAAGAGACCCAGTACTTC. Encoded protein: CASSLPSGPQETQYF.

J is TRBJ1-1 and V is TRBV10-3, with 9 bases identical to TRBD1. CDR3 size: 13 residues. Germline V gene lookup returns CDR1 ENHRY and CDR2 SYGVKD. The V and J ends lost 6 bases and 5 bases, in that order; junction bases with no gene match: 4. In DNA form, the CDR3 reads TGTGCCATCAGGGGACAGGGTGGAACTGAAGCTTTCTTT. This codes for CAIRGQGGTEAFF.

The genes are TRBV7-2 and TRBJ1-4, with D possibly TRBD1 on 6 matching bases. The CDR3 runs to 14 residues. CDR1 SGHTA and CDR2 FQGNSA come from the germline V gene. V was cut by 6 bases and J by 10 bases, with 18 bases left in between. The CDR3 loop reads CASRTDLQGRKLFF. CDR3 nucleotide sequence: TGTGCCAGCAGAACGGATTTGCAGGGGAGAAAACTGTTTTTT.